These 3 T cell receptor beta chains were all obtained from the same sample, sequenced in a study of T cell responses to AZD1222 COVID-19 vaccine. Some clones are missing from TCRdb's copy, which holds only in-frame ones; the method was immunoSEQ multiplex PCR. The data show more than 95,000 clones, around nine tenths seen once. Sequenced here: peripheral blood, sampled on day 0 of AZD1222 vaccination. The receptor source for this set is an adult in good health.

CDR3 region: CASSLMGMTEAFF. Here the CDR3 DNA reads TGTGCCAGCAGCTTGATGGGGATGACTGAAGCTTTCTTT. The chain links TRBV5-6 to TRBJ1-1; D ambiguous. The germline gives CDR1 SGHDT, CDR2 YYEEEE. This CDR3 is built from 13 residues. Trimming left V 1 base short and J 5 bases short, with 9 bases between.

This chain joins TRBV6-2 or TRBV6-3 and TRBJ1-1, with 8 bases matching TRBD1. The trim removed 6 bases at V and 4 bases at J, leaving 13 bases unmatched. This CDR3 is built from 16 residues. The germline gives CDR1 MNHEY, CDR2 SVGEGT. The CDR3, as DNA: TGTGCCAGCAGCCCCGGGACAGGTGGGTGGCGCACTGAAGCTTTCTTT. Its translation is CASSPGTGGWRTEAFF.

In DNA, the CDR3 is TGTGCCAGTAGTCCCCCGAGGCAGGGGCGGCAGCCCCAGCATTTT. Its protein product is CASSPPRQGRQPQHF. The V call is TRBV19, the J call TRBJ1-5, with a possible D match to TRBD1 (6 bases). Looked up from germline, CDR1 is LNHDA and CDR2 is SQIVND (reference sequence). Between the trimmed V and J ends, which lost 5 bases and 7 bases, there was a span of 18 bases. The CDR3 has 15 amino acids.